The 17 T cell receptor beta chains listed next were all sequenced from one sample in a study of tumor-infiltrating lymphocytes in primary liver carcinoma. Between 20 and 30 mg of unsorted bulk tissue served as the source from which RNA and DNA were co-extracted. TCR beta cDNA came from around 500 ng total RNA, primed with a constant-region primer. Each TCR beta library was derived from three nested multiplex PCR rounds that employed slightly modified ARM-PCR. Investigators reported that the first two PCR rounds, at 10 to 11 cycles each, used TRBV1-TRBV30 forward primers with a C-beta reverse primer. TCRdb ran MiXCR on the multiplex PCR reads and lists one entry per CDR3 protein. This sample has about 120,000 distinct CDR3 sequences; 65% to 75% occur once, and the top ten carry 8.1%. Sequencing was performed on tumor-adjacent normal liver tissue. The receptors were sampled from an older woman with primary liver carcinoma and hepatitis B virus infection.

Comments on this clonotype: One junction end does not reproduce the germline sequence, and a read error may be involved. This chain links TRBV4-1 with TRBJ2-6; D perhaps matches TRBD1 (5 bases). This CDR3 region has 18 residues. Germline V gives CDR1 MGHRA, CDR2 YSYEKL. The CDR3 sequence is CAGSQWSPSRSGANVLSF. Here the CDR3 DNA reads TGCGCCGGCAGCCAATGGAGCCCCTCGAGAAGTGGGGCCAACGTCCTGAGTTTC.

This clonotype was seen many times. The chain employs TRBV5-1 and TRBJ2-3, with 12 bases matching TRBD2. Germline CDR1 is SGHRS and CDR2 is YFSETQ. CDR3 length: 17 residues. Germline trimming cut 4 bases from V and 6 bases from J; bases unmatched to any gene: 12. The CDR3, as DNA: TGCGCCAGCAGCCCAAGACTAGCGGGAGATCTTCGGGATACGCAGTATTTT. It codes for CASSPRLAGDLRDTQYF.

The chain carries TRBV12-3 or TRBV12-4 and TRBJ2-1, with 7 nucleotides matching TRBD1. The CDR3 totals 16 residues. V dropped 7 bases and J dropped 5; count of bases not matched to a gene: 14. CDR3 amino acids: CASTLRQGVTHNEQFF. CDR3 bases: TGTGCCAGCACCCTGCGTCAGGGGGTGACCCACAATGAGCAGTTCTTC.

With regard to this clonotype: At one of its ends the junction is not consistent with the germline gene, which may arise from a read error. The chain is built from TRBV6-5 and TRBJ2-7, with a possible D match to TRBD2 (6 bases). The CDR3 contains 12 residues. Germline V CDR1 and CDR2: MNHEY, SVGAGI. The CDR3 spells CVSSVRRGEQYF. DNA of the CDR3: TGTGTCAGCAGTGTCCGGCGGGGCGAGCAGTACTTC.

This clonotype has at least ten counts. V gene TRBV12-3 or TRBV12-4 combines with J gene TRBJ2-1, with 7 positions matching TRBD2. The CDR3 has 13 residues. The V segment lost 5 bases and the J segment 3 bases; nucleotides outside the gene matches: 1. The CDR3 protein is CASSGGGYNEQFF. The CDR3, as DNA: TGTGCCAGCAGTGGGGGGGGCTACAATGAGCAGTTCTTC.

This clonotype showed up many times. The chain employs TRBV6-5 and TRBJ2-7, with D uncertain. Germline-derived CDR1 and CDR2 are MNHEY and SVGAGI. CDR3 length: 15 amino acids. The ends were cut back, 0 bases at V and 0 bases at J, with 9 bases in the middle. CDR3 nucleotides: TGTGCCAGCAGTTACTCGCCAGCCCGCTCCTACGAGCAGTACTTC. The encoded protein is CASSYSPARSYEQYF.

Points on this clonotype: Its ends do not fully match the called genes, so a read error is possible. This rearrangement joins TRBV7-9 to TRBJ2-7; D remains unclear. Germline loops: CDR1 SEHNR, CDR2 FQNEAQ (reference sequence). The CDR3 contains 17 residues. DNA of the CDR3: TGTGCCTGCAGTTTGACTCCTGGCGGACGGACCCACTACGAGCAGTACTTC. This gives the protein CACSLTPGGRTHYEQYF.

Worth noting for this clonotype: A much larger clone lies a single base off, so this may be a read error. The rearrangement uses TRBV7-9 and TRBJ1-5, with a tentative D call TRBD1 (5 bases). CDR3 length: 12 amino acids. Germline V gene data show CDR1 as SEHNR and CDR2 as FQNEAQ (reference sequence). CDR3: CTSSLLGEPQHF. The CDR3 DNA reads TGTACCAGCAGCTTATTGGGGGAGCCCCAGCATTTT.

With respect to this clonotype: The conserved final phenylalanine or tryptophan is absent from the CDR3, which likely points to a read error. The CDR3 region has the DNA TGTGCCAGCAGCTCCGGCGTGGATAATGAGCAGTTCCTC. Translated: CASSSGVDNEQFL. The V and J genes are TRBV11-1 and TRBJ2-1; D not certain. CDR1 SGHAT and CDR2 FQDESV come from the germline V gene (reference sequence). V gave up 4 bases and J gave up 7 bases, with 11 bases separating them. The CDR3 loop spans 13 amino acids.

This clonotype was observed once. The CDR3 does not close with the conserved phenylalanine or tryptophan, likely indicating a read error. The V and J genes are TRBV4-2 and TRBJ1-1, with unresolved D. Germline values: CDR1 LGHNA, CDR2 YNFKEQ. CDR3 length: 14 residues. CDR3 region: CANSQRGGNTEAFS. CDR3 DNA sequence: TGTGCCAACAGCCAACGGGGAGGGAACACTGAAGCTTTCTCT.

V usage is TRBV18 and J usage is TRBJ2-5, with no clear D. The CDR3 runs to 13 residues. CDR1 and CDR2 (germline): KGHSH, LQKENI. The germline V and J ends were trimmed by 5 bases and 5 bases, with 12 bases remaining between them. The CDR3 region has the DNA TGTGCCAGCTCAGCACGGAACGGGGAGACCCAGTACTTC. The encoded protein is CASSARNGETQYF. The variable domain in full, with the rest retrieved from reference TRBV18 and TRBJ2-5, is NAGVMQNPRHLVRRRGQEARLRCSPMKGHSHVYWYRQLPEEGLKFMVYLQKENIIDESGMPKERFSAEFPKEGPSILRIQQVVRGDSAAYFCASSARNGETQYFGPGTRLLVL.

This clonotype was observed at least ten times. This rearrangement joins TRBV2 to TRBJ2-3; possibly TRBD2 for D (5 bases). The V gene lost 3 bases and the J gene lost 5 bases, with 9 bases spanning the gap. Germline CDR1 and CDR2: SNHLY and FYNNEI. CDR3 length equals 13 residues. The CDR3 nucleotides read TGTGCCAGCAGTGAGGGGAGAAAAGATACGCAGTATTTT. Its translation is CASSEGRKDTQYF.

About this clonotype: An end of the junction does not agree with germline; a read error may underlie this. This chain links TRBV11-2 with TRBJ2-1, with D possibly matching TRBD2 (5 bases). Germline loops: CDR1 SGHAT, CDR2 FQNNGV. This CDR3 contains 15 residues. The DNA for the CDR3 is TGTGTCAGCAGCTTAGAGGGCGAGAGTGTGAGTGAGCAGTTCTTC. It specifies CVSSLEGESVSEQFF.

A few counts support this clonotype. This may stem from a read error, because a much larger clone lies one nucleotide away. The genes are TRBV6-5 and TRBJ2-7, with D possibly matching TRBD2 (6 bases). The germline V gene has CDR1 MNHEY and CDR2 SVGAGI. CDR3 length: 12 residues. V lost 5 bases and J 7 bases, leaving 12 bases between the germline ends. CDR3 loop: CASSRLVGEQYF. The CDR3, as DNA: TGTGCCAGCAGTAGACTAGTGGGAGAGCAGTACTTC.

This clonotype appeared a few times. The junction and the germline gene differ at one end; a read error may be behind it. V and J are TRBV7-9 and TRBJ2-1; possible D gene TRBD2, 6 bases. The CDR3 is made up of 11 amino acids. Germline lookup yields CDR1 SEHNR and CDR2 FQNEAQ (reference sequence). DNA for the CDR3: TGTGTCAGCTCCGGGAGAGTTGAGCAGTTCTTC. Translating it yields CVSSGRVEQFF.

The chain is built from TRBV29-1 and TRBJ2-3; D is ambiguous. Trimming left V 7 bases short and J 4 bases short, with 21 bases between. The CDR3 spans 15 residues. Germline V CDR1 and CDR2: SQVTM, ANQGSEA. This CDR3 is CSALLGKAGADTQYF. CDR3 DNA: TGCAGCGCTCTATTAGGGAAGGCTGGCGCAGATACGCAGTATTTT.

This clonotype was detected many times. The chain carries TRBV6-1 and TRBJ2-7, with TRBD2 identical over 9 bases. Germline V gene lookup returns CDR1 MNHNS and CDR2 SASEGT. J lost 4 bases, V lost 3 bases, and 7 bases had no gene match. This CDR3 is 15 amino acids long. DNA of the CDR3: TGTGCCAGCAGTGACGGTAGCGGGAGAGGTTACGAGCAGTACTTC. Translating gives CASSDGSGRGYEQYF.